This paragraph reports one T cell receptor beta chain. This sample is part of a study of blood T cell repertoires in COVID-19. Study background: Sites in the United States, Italy and Spain provided acute and convalescent COVID-19 samples.

Under the authors' procedure: By means of reference gene primer amplification, nucleated cell counts were estimated. The method was immunoSEQ multiplex PCR; TCRdb's version includes in-frame clones alone and lacks a portion of them. V and J calls plus clone size are reproduced from that table; the DNA served to infer D and trimming. The repertoire holds some 150,000 clones, with 80% to 90% as singletons. Losses at the gene ends were 3 bases for V and 9 bases for J; bases not matched to a gene: 2. The CDR3 totals 12 residues. Germline loops: CDR1 SEHNR, CDR2 FQNEAQ (reference sequence). The source of this sequence is a woman aged 55-69 years with COVID-19, enrolled during active disease. The sample taken for sequencing was peripheral blood. The chain is built from TRBV7-9 and TRBJ2-1; 7 bases map to TRBD1. In DNA, the CDR3 is TGTGCCAGCAGCTTCTCAGGGGGTGAGCAGTTCTTC. Amino acid sequence: CASSFSGGEQFF.